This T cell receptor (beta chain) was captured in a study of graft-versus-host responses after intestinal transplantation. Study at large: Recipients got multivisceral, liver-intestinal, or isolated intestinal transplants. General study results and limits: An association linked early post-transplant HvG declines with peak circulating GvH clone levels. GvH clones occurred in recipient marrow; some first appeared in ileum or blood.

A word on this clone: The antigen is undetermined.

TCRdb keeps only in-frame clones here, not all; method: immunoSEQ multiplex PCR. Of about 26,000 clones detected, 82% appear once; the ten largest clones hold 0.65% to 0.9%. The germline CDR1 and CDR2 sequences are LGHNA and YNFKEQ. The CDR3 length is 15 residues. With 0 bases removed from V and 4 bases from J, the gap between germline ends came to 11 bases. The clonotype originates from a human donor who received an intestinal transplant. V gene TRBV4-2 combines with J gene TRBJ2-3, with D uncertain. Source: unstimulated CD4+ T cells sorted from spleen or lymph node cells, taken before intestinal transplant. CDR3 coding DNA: TGTGCCAGCAGCCAAGATCTAGTCCGTCCAGATACGCAGTATTTT. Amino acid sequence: CASSQDLVRPDTQYF.